This TCR beta chain is from a study of T cell responses to AZD1222 COVID-19 vaccine. Using immunoSEQ multiplex PCR, the repertoire was profiled, and TCRdb retains in-frame clones only, with some absent. The sample holds some 100,000 clones, 92% seen once. V gave up 4 bases and J gave up 8 bases; unmatched junction bases: 12. Germline V gene sequence: CDR1 SNHLY, CDR2 FYNNEI. This CDR3 is 15 amino acids long. Sequencing used peripheral blood, obtained 28 days after the second AZD1222 dose. The TCR comes from an adult who received the AZD1222 COVID-19 vaccine. The V and J genes are TRBV2 and TRBJ1-2; TRBD1 matches 8 bases. The CDR3 nucleotides are TGTGCCAGCAGTGGCCTCCGACAGGGGAGGAAGGGCTACACCTTC. This translates into CASSGLRQGRKGYTF. The full variable domain, rest sourced from reference TRBV2 and TRBJ1-2, is EPEVTQTPSHQVTQMGQEVILRCVPISNHLYFYWYRQILGQKVEFLVSFYNNEISEKSEIFDDQFSVERPDGSNFTLKIRSTKLEDSAMYFCASSGLRQGRKGYTFGSGTRLTVV.